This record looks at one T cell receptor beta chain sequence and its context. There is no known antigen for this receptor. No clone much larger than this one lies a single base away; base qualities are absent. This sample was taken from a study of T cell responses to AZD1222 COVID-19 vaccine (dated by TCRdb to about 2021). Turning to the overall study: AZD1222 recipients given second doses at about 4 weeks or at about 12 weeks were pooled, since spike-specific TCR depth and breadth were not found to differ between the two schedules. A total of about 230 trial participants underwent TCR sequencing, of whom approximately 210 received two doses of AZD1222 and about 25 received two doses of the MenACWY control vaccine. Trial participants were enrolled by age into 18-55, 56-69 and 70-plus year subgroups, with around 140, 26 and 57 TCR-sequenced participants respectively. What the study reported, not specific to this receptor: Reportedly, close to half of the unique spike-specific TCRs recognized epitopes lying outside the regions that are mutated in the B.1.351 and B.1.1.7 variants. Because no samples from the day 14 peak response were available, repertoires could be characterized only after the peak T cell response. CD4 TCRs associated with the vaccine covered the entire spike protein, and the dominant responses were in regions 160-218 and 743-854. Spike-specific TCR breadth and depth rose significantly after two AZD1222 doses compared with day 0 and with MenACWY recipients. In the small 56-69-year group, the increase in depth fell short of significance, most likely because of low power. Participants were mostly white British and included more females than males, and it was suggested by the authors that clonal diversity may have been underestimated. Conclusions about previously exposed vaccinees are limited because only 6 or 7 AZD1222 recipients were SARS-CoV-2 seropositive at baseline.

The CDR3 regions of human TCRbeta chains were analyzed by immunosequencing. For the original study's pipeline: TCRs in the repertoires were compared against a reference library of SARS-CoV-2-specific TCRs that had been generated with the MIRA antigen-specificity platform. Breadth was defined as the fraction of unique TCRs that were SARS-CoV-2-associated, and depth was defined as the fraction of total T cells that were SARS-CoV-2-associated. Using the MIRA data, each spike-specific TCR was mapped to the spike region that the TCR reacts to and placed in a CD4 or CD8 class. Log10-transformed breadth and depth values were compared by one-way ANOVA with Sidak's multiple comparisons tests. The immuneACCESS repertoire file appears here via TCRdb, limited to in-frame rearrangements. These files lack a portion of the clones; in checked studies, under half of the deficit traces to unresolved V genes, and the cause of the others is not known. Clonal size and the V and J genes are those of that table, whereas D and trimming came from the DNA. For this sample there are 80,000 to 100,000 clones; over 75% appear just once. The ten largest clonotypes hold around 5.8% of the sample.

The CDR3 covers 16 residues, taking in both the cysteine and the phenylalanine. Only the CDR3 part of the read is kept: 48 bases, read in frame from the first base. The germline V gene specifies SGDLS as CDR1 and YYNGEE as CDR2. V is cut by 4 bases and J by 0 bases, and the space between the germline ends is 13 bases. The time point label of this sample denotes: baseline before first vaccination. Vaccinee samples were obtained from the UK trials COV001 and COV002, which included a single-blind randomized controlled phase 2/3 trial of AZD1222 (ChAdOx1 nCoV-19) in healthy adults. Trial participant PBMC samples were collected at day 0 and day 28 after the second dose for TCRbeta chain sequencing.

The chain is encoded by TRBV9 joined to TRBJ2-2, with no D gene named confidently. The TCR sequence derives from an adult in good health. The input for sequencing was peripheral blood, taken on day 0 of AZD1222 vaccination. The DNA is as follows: TGTGCCAGCAGCCCCACCCTAATCGCGAACACCGGGGAGCTGTTTTTT. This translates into CASSPTLIANTGELFF.